This T cell receptor beta chain stems from a study of CD8 T cells in Susac syndrome. The study's findings and limits: The study conceded that relatively few individuals underwent its TCR sequencing and HLA analysis.

The authors reverse transcribed 0.5 to 1 ug RNA with random hexamers. TCRdb reprocessed the immunoSEQ multiplex PCR reads with MiXCR, giving one entry per CDR3 protein. The sample contains approximately 70,000 distinct CDR3 sequences, approximately 94% of which appear only once. About this clonotype itself: Its antigen is not identified.

Between the trimmed V and J ends, which lost 5 bases and 7 bases, there was a span of 9 bases. The length of the CDR3 is 12 residues. The authors carried out high-throughput sequencing of TCR beta. They applied it to CD8+ and CD4+ T cells obtained from blood. The multiple sclerosis control cohort comprised treatment-naive individuals presenting with stable or active relapsing-remitting disease. TEMRA cells were FACS-enriched, with CD8+ and CD4+ T cells isolated negatively. Sequenced input: CD8+ T cells from PBMCs. This clonotype originated in a human donor with multiple sclerosis. The gene calls are TRBV12-3 or TRBV12-4 and TRBJ2-4; D uncertain. The CDR3 DNA reads TGTGCCAGCAGTGGGCCTAGGAACATTCAGTACTTC. Amino acid sequence: CASSGPRNIQYF.